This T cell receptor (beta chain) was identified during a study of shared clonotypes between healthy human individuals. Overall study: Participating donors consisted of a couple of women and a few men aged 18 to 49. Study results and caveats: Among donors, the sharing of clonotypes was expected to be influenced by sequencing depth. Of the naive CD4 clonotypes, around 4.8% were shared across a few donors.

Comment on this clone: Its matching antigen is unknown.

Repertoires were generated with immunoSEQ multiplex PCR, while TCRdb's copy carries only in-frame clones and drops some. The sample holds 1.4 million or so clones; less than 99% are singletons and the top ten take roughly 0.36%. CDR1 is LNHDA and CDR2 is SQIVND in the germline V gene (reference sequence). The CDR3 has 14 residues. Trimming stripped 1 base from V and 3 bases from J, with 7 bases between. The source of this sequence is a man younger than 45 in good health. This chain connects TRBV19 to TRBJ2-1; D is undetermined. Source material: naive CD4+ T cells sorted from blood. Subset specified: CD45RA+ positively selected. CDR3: CASSIALYYNEQFF. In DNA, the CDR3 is TGTGCCAGTAGTATAGCACTATACTACAATGAGCAGTTCTTC.